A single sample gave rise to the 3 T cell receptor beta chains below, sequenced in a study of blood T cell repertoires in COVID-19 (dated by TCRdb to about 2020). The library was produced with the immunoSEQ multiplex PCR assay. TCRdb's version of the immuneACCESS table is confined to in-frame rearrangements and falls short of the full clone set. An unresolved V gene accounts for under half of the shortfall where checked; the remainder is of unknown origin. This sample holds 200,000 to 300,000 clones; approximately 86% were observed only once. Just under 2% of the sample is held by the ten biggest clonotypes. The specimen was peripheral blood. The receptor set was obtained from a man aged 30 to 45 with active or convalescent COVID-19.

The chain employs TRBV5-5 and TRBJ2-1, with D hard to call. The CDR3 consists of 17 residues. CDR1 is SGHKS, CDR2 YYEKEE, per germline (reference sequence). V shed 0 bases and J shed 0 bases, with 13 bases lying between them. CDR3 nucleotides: TGTGCCAGCAGCTTGGGTAGAGGCCAGAGCTCCTACAATGAGCAGTTCTTC. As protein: CASSLGRGQSSYNEQFF.

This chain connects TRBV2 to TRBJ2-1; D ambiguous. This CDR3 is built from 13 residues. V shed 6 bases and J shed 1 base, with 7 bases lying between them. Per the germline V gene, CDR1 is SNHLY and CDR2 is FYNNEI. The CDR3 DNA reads TGTGCCAGCAGGGTCGGTTCCTACAATGAGCAGTTCTTC. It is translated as CASRVGSYNEQFF.

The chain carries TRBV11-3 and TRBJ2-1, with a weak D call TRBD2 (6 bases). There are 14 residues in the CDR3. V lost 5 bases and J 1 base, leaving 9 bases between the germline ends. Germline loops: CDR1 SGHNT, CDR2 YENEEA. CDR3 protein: CASSPAGSYNEQFF. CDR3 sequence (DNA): TGTGCCAGCAGCCCCGCGGGATCCTACAATGAGCAGTTCTTC.